Here is one TCR beta chain with its context. This CDR3 contains 12 residues. Between the trimmed V and J ends, which lost 8 bases and 4 bases, there was a span of 9 bases. Participant-given clinical history determined each cohort assignment. The data were obtained in a study of blood T cell repertoires in COVID-19. TCRdb's copy holds only in-frame clones and misses some; the assay was immunoSEQ multiplex PCR. The sample holds fewer than 350,000 clones, 85% to 90% seen once. Sequencing was performed on PBMCs or T cells enriched from blood (not recorded which). The V and J genes are TRBV12-3 or TRBV12-4 and TRBJ1-3; D ambiguous. The sequence was collected from a woman under 30 with acute COVID-19. The CDR3: CASGLSGNTIYF. In DNA form, the CDR3 reads TGTGCCAGCGGACTATCGGGAAACACCATATATTTT.